This T cell receptor beta chain emerged from a study of cytomegalovirus exposure and HLA in healthy donors. General study results and limits: As confirmed in vitro, a few CMV-associated chains were specific for CMV antigens. The finding came from a later analysis; first-cohort TCR clusters tended to co-occur in the 95 to 150 validation repertoires.

Libraries were prepared by immunoSEQ multiplex PCR; TCRdb keeps only in-frame clonotypes and omits some of them. This table holds 190,000 or so clones, 80% to 85% found once. CDR1 SGHAT and CDR2 FQNNGV come from the germline V gene. Trimming shortened V by 5 bases and J by 4 bases, and 15 bases separated the two germline ends. CDR3 length equals 15 residues. Turning to this clone: Antigen: not known.

The sample consisted of PBMCs. The chain is built from TRBV11-2 and TRBJ2-4, with TRBD2 as a possible D gene (5 bases). This sequence originates from a woman under 30 in good health and CMV-seropositive. The CDR3 spells CASSVGIREKNIQYF. CDR3 in DNA: TGTGCCAGCAGCGTAGGAATCCGGGAAAAAAACATTCAGTACTTC. The full variable domain, rest sourced from reference TRBV11-2 and TRBJ2-4, is EAGVAQSPRYKIIEKRQSVAFWCNPISGHATLYWYQQILGQGPKLLIQFQNNGVVDDSQLPKDRFSAERLKGVDSTLKIQPAKLEDSAVYLCASSVGIREKNIQYFGAGTRLSVL.